Listed below are T cell receptor beta chains from one sample, sequenced in a study of T-cell reconstitution after alpha-beta-depleted transplantation in children. TCRdb re-derived calls from the PCR reads in MiXCR, one entry per CDR3 protein. The table lists fewer than 500,000 distinct CDR3 sequences, about 45% of them singletons, with around 29% in the top ten. Sample: PBMCs, taken before TCRalphabeta/CD19-depleted stem cell transplant. The receptors stem from a girl aged 2 to 10 with aplastic anemia, due to receive a stem cell transplant. Both conserved end residues are part of each CDR3. A D gene is named only where the DNA matches it firmly. Not all rows give a size; the values are once, few, many and, for expanded clones, a class.

>TRBV7-2|.|once|TRBJ2-5
TGTGCCAGCAGCTTAGTAGCGGCAGAAGAGACCCAGTACTTC
CASSLVAAEETQYF
>TRBV20-1|TRBD2|few|TRBJ2-3
TGCAGTGCGTTCGACCAAGGGCTAGCGGGAATAGATACGCAGTATTTT
CSAFDQGLAGIDTQYF
>TRBV9|.|.|TRBJ1-2
TGTGCCAGCAGCGTAGCGGAGTATGGCTACACCTTC
CASSVAEYGYTF
>TRBV5-1|TRBD1|.|TRBJ2-3
TGCGCCAGCAGTTCCGACAGGGGCTCGGATACGCAGTATTTT
CASSSDRGSDTQYF
>TRBV7-6|.|few|TRBJ2-1
TGTGCCAGCAGCTTAGAAGCCGGTATTTACAATGAGCAGTTCTTC
CASSLEAGIYNEQFF
>TRBV29-1|.|.|TRBJ2-1
TGCAGCGTTGGAGGGCGGAGCTCCTACAATGAGCAGTTCTTC
CSVGGRSSYNEQFF
>TRBV5-1|.|.|TRBJ2-3
TGCGCCAGCAGCGGAGCAGGAATTTCCACAGATACGCAGTATTTT
CASSGAGISTDTQYF
>TRBV20-1|.|.|TRBJ2-1
TGCAGTGCTAGGGGCACTTTGGCCTCCGAACGAACCAATGAGCAGTTCTTC
CSARGTLASERTNEQFF
>TRBV7-2|.|few|TRBJ2-5
TGTGCCAGCACCTTCCCGAAGGGACTGCAAGAGACCCAGTACTTC
CASTFPKGLQETQYF
>TRBV7-2|.|many|TRBJ2-5
TGTGCCAGCAGCTTAGGGGGAATGGGCCAAGAGACCCAGTACTTC
CASSLGGMGQETQYF
>TRBV20-1|TRBD1|few|TRBJ1-5
TGCAGTGCTAACCAAATAGGGGACAGGGGGGACCAGCCCCAGCATTTT
CSANQIGDRGDQPQHF
>TRBV20-1|.|.|TRBJ1-2
TGCAGTGCGAGTACCGGGACCGGCATTCGGGGCTACACCTTC
CSASTGTGIRGYTF
>TRBV24-1|TRBD2|many|TRBJ2-1
TGTGCCACCAGTGATGCCCTAGCGGGGCTCAATGAGCAGTTCTTC
CATSDALAGLNEQFF
>TRBV7-2|.|many|TRBJ1-5
TGTGCCAGCAGCTTAACCCATAGCAATCAGCCCCAGCATTTT
CASSLTHSNQPQHF
>TRBV5-5|.|many|TRBJ1-5
TGTGCCAGCAGCTTGGGAAGCGATCAGCCCCAGCATTTT
CASSLGSDQPQHF
>TRBV10-2|.|few|TRBJ2-1
TGCGCCAGCCAGCGGCCCTACAATGAGCAGTTCTTC
CASQRPYNEQFF
>TRBV30|.|many|TRBJ1-5
TGTGCCTGGAGTGCAGATAGCAATCAGCCCCAGCATTTT
CAWSADSNQPQHF
>TRBV27|TRBD2|once|TRBJ2-5
TGTGCCAGCTCTCAGAACGGGGGGGCCTGGGAGACCCAGTACTTC
CASSQNGGAWETQYF
>TRBV12-3/TRBV12-4|.|many|TRBJ1-2
TGTGCCAGCAGTTCAGGCCCTGGCTACACCTTC
CASSSGPGYTF
>TRBV12-3/TRBV12-4|.|few|TRBJ1-2
TGTGCCAGCAGTCCCCTCGGGGATGACTATGGCTACACCTTC
CASSPLGDDYGYTF